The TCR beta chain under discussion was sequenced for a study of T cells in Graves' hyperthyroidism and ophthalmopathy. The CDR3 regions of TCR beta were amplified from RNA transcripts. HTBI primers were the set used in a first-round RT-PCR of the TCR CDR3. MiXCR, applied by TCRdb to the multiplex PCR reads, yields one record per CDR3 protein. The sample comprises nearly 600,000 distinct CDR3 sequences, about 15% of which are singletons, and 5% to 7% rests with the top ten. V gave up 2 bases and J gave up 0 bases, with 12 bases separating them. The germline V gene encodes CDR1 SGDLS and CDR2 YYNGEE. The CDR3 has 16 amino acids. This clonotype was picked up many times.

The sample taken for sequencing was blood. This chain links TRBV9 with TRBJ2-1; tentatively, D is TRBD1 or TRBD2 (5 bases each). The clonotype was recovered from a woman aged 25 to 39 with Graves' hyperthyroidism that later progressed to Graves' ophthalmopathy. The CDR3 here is CASSVREHLSYNEQFF. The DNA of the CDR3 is TGTGCCAGCAGCGTCAGGGAGCACCTCTCCTACAATGAGCAGTTCTTC.